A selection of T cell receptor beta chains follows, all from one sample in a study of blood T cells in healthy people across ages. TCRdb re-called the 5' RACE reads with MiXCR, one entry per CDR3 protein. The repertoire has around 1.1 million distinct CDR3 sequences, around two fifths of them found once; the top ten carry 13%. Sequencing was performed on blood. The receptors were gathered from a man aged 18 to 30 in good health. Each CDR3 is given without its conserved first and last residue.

SARDPADVETQY,TRBV20-1,TRBJ2-5
SARDPQGWISEQF,TRBV20-1,TRBJ2-1
ASIATPGQGAPF,TRBV6-5,TRBJ1-1
ASSEPWTGGASTLH,TRBV25-1,TRBJ1-6
SARDLSSGQNYGYT,TRBV20-1,TRBJ1-2
ASSDREDSPLH,TRBV2,TRBJ1-6
ASSTAGQRTDTQY,TRBV12-3/TRBV12-4,TRBJ2-3
ASSPSPASGSLDNEQY,TRBV21-1,TRBJ2-5
AISGSQETQY,TRBV10-3,TRBJ2-5
ASSYSLARDEWDEQF,TRBV6-2/TRBV6-3,TRBJ2-1
ASSLGTEGEAF,TRBV5-1,TRBJ1-1
SATGTGLTELF,TRBV20-1,TRBJ2-2
ASSEVIPLH,TRBV6-1,TRBJ1-6
SVAHRDRAWEAF,TRBV29-1,TRBJ1-1
ASSQTTGGDSNQPQH,TRBV16,TRBJ1-5
AIRTGTGGLPVHGYT,TRBV10-3,TRBJ1-2
SVEGGQESLVGGYT,TRBV29-1,TRBJ1-2
SAGAGGTQEAQY,TRBV20-1,TRBJ2-5
ASSTQTGTGVETQY,TRBV27,TRBJ2-5
ASSPSRGSEKLF,TRBV7-2,TRBJ1-4
ASSSGGIENTEAF,TRBV6-5,TRBJ1-1
ASSLPPGWVQNTEAF,TRBV7-2,TRBJ1-1
SVSVGQGSYQPQH,TRBV20-1,TRBJ1-5
ADARDGYGYT,TRBV6-6,TRBJ1-2
ASSSRAIYGYT,TRBV12-3/TRBV12-4,TRBJ1-2
AWKVGGYGGYT,TRBV30,TRBJ1-2
SARDPAGTSPLH,TRBV20-1,TRBJ1-6
ASSLVAGGINNEQF,TRBV7-3,TRBJ2-1
AIRVEPTSGGIQY,TRBV10-3,TRBJ2-4
ASNPGELYYGYT,TRBV7-2,TRBJ1-2
ASSSESYEQY,TRBV13,TRBJ2-7
AISDMGDLYGYT,TRBV10-3,TRBJ1-2
ASSSDREFSYGYT,TRBV5-6,TRBJ1-2
SASRDRTNSPLH,TRBV20-1,TRBJ1-6
ASSYGDRGEAF,TRBV6-2/TRBV6-3,TRBJ1-1
ASSLGVFSNGELF,TRBV7-2,TRBJ2-2
SVGQVVYEQY,TRBV29-1,TRBJ2-7
ASSLGLGKLF,TRBV12-3/TRBV12-4,TRBJ1-4
ASSLPRGAANNEQF,TRBV5-1,TRBJ2-1
SATTGGAETQY,TRBV20-1,TRBJ2-5
ASTSPDSFNYGYT,TRBV6-2/TRBV6-3,TRBJ1-2
ASSPGQGFYNEF,TRBV7-2,TRBJ2-1
ASSFAGGFQEAQY,TRBV7-7,TRBJ2-5
ASSRDRVDNEQY,TRBV7-2,TRBJ2-7
ASSSKGRDNSPLH,TRBV7-9,TRBJ1-6
ALSGQGSNQPQH,TRBV2,TRBJ1-5
ASSRNPLDTQY,TRBV6-5,TRBJ2-3
ASKKNSGAYEQY,TRBV12-3/TRBV12-4,TRBJ2-7
ASSQEGTSIPDTQY,TRBV4-1,TRBJ2-3
ASSQDHLERAMYNEQF,TRBV4-3,TRBJ2-1
ASSQSQGAIYSNQPQH,TRBV5-1,TRBJ1-5
ASSGEQGGSMDTQY,TRBV9,TRBJ2-3
ASSYEGGGGTDTQY,TRBV6-6,TRBJ2-3
SALMGNVNSPLH,TRBV20-1,TRBJ1-6
ASSSRQGAQPQH,TRBV7-9,TRBJ1-5
ASSETGTSDYEQY,TRBV9,TRBJ2-7
ATGRLNGYT,TRBV6-5,TRBJ1-2